These 27 T cell receptor beta chains were sequenced from one sample in a study of STAT5B mutations in CD4+ large granular lymphocyte leukemia. Some clones are missing from TCRdb's copy, which holds only in-frame ones; the method was immunoSEQ multiplex PCR. The sample lists about 33,000 clones; roughly 76% were seen once. Sequencing was carried out using CD4+ T cells from blood buffy coats. The receptors shown here come from a human donor in good health.

The genes are TRBV7-9 and TRBJ1-6; D gene uncertain. The CDR3 loop spans 12 amino acids. Germline V gene sequence: CDR1 SEHNR, CDR2 FQNEAQ (reference sequence). V was trimmed by 1 base and J by 7 bases, leaving 2 bases between them. The CDR3 DNA reads as TGTGCCAGCAGCTTAGACAATTCACCCCTCCACTTT. Translation: CASSLDNSPLHF.

The V call is TRBV7-2, the J call TRBJ1-1; no reliable D call. V lost 2 bases to trimming and J lost 6 bases, with 16 bases between them. The CDR3 consists of 15 residues. The germline V gene encodes CDR1 SGHTA and CDR2 FQGNSA. The CDR3 sequence: CASSLSGPPYAEAFF. The CDR3 DNA reads as TGTGCCAGCAGCTTATCGGGCCCACCGTACGCTGAAGCTTTCTTT.

The chain combines TRBV28 with TRBJ2-7; D gene ambiguous. V lost 8 bases and J 2 bases, leaving 13 bases between the germline ends. This CDR3 contains 13 residues. Germline CDR1 MDHEN, CDR2 SYDVKM. The CDR3 nucleotides are TGTGCCAGCCACAGCCCAAATACCTACGAGCAGTACTTC. It is translated as CASHSPNTYEQYF.

A single count supports this clone. The genes are TRBV10-3 and TRBJ2-5; D gene uncertain. Trimming left V 3 bases short and J 9 bases short, with 11 bases between. Germline CDR1 ENHRY, CDR2 SYGVKD. The CDR3 sequence is 12 residues long. The CDR3 DNA sequence: TGTGCCATCAGTGACCCACATGGAGCCCAGTACTTC. It codes for CAISDPHGAQYF.

The V call is TRBV7-8, the J call TRBJ1-2; the D is unclear. The germline V gene encodes CDR1 SGHVS and CDR2 FQNEAQ. The ends were cut back, 1 base at V and 4 bases at J, with 10 bases in the middle. The CDR3 length is 14 residues. CDR3 in DNA: TGTGCCAGCAGCTTAGGCGCACAGACCTATGGCTACACCTTC. Translating gives CASSLGAQTYGYTF.

The J gene is TRBJ2-1, the V gene TRBV27; 12 positions match TRBD2. CDR1 is MNHEY and CDR2 is SMNVEV in the germline V gene (reference sequence). V shed 10 bases, J shed 9 bases, and the junction held 10 bases outside the gene matches. There are 14 residues in the CDR3. This CDR3 reads CATYRTSGTGEQFF. In DNA form, the CDR3 reads TGTGCCACCTACAGGACTAGCGGGACGGGTGAGCAGTTCTTC.

V usage is TRBV7-2 and J usage is TRBJ1-2; D remains ambiguous. CDR3 size: 15 residues. Germline V CDR1 and CDR2: SGHTA, FQGNSA. V was pared by 1 base and J by 8 bases, with 17 bases between. The CDR3 nucleotides are TGTGCCAGCAGCTTAGTTGGCGGTCTCCAGGACGGCTACACCTTC. This codes for CASSLVGGLQDGYTF.

This chain links TRBV7-2 with TRBJ2-5; D unclear. The CDR3 totals 11 residues. The germline V and J ends were trimmed by 0 bases and 4 bases, with 0 bases remaining between them. CDR1 and CDR2 (germline): SGHTA, FQGNSA. CDR3 DNA: TGTGCCAGCAGCTTAGCAGAGACCCAGTACTTC. Protein product: CASSLAETQYF.

The V gene is TRBV11-2, the J gene TRBJ2-2; 8 nucleotides line up with TRBD2. This CDR3 contains 15 residues. Trimming at V came to 5 bases and at J to 7 bases, leaving 9 bases not matched to a gene. CDR1 is SGHAT and CDR2 is FQNNGV in the germline V gene. The CDR3, as DNA: TGTGCCAGCAGCCATCAAGCGGGAGCGGGCGGGGAGCTGTTTTTT. Its protein product is CASSHQAGAGGELFF.

The chain employs TRBV11-2 and TRBJ1-2; 8 bases align to TRBD1. In germline, CDR1 is SGHAT, CDR2 FQNNGV. V gave up 6 bases and J gave up 2 bases; unmatched junction bases: 5. The CDR3 has 14 amino acids. The CDR3 here is CASSRGQGNYGYTF. In DNA form, the CDR3 reads TGTGCCAGCAGTCGAGGACAGGGAAACTATGGCTACACCTTC.

The CDR3 sequence is CASSSSSGRDDEQYF. The CDR3 coding sequence is TGTGCCAGCAGTTCCTCTAGCGGGAGGGACGACGAGCAGTACTTC. The chain links TRBV28 to TRBJ2-7, with 12 nucleotides matching TRBD2. Germline CDR1 and CDR2: MDHEN and SYDVKM. Trimming took 4 bases from V and 5 from J; bases not matched to a gene: 6. CDR3 length: 15 residues.

The rearrangement links TRBV7-7 to TRBJ2-7; D remains unclear. Trimming took 3 bases from V and 4 from J, leaving 10 bases between them. Germline CDR1 is SSHAT and CDR2 is FNYEAQ (reference sequence). The CDR3 consists of 13 residues. The DNA of the CDR3 is TGTGCCAGCAGCTTGTCGTCCGGGTACGAGCAGTACTTC. Translating it yields CASSLSSGYEQYF.

The gene calls are TRBV28 and TRBJ1-2; possibly TRBD1 for D (6 bases). V lost 10 bases and J 7 bases, leaving 13 bases between the germline ends. This CDR3 is built from 11 residues. CDR1 is MDHEN and CDR2 is SYDVKM in the germline V gene. In DNA form, the CDR3 reads TGTGCCACTGAGGGACAACTTGGCTACACCTTC. Residues: CATEGQLGYTF.

This chain links TRBV11-2 with TRBJ1-2; no firm D call. Germline CDR1 SGHAT, CDR2 FQNNGV. There are 15 residues in the CDR3. Trimming took 1 base from V and 3 from J, leaving 12 bases between them. Here the CDR3 DNA reads TGTGCCAGCAGCTTAGGAGATTCCCCTTACTATGGCTACACCTTC. Translation: CASSLGDSPYYGYTF.

This chain uses TRBV19 with TRBJ1-2; 7 bases fit TRBD1. The length of the CDR3 is 14 residues. Unmatched junction bases numbered 4, after V lost 1 base and J lost 5 bases. CDR1 is LNHDA and CDR2 is SQIVND in the germline V gene (reference sequence). The CDR3 coding sequence is TGTGCCAGTAGTATAGGAACAGGGGAATATGGCTACACCTTC. Translating it yields CASSIGTGEYGYTF.

This clone was recorded a few times. This chain connects TRBV2 to TRBJ1-5, with 10 bases fitting TRBD1. The CDR3 consists of 17 residues. V dropped 6 bases and J dropped 3; count of bases not matched to a gene: 11. The germline V gene encodes CDR1 SNHLY and CDR2 FYNNEI. The CDR3 nucleotides are TGTGCCAGCAGCCCGGGACAGGGGTTGGGGAACAATCAGCCCCAGCATTTT. The encoded protein is CASSPGQGLGNNQPQHF.

As DNA, the CDR3 is TGTGCCAGCAGTTACAGGGGGCGGGGGGAGACCCAGTACTTC. Residues: CASSYRGRGETQYF. The V call is TRBV6-5, the J call TRBJ2-5; D assignment may be TRBD1 or TRBD2 (7 bases each). V was trimmed by 2 bases and J by 5 bases, leaving 12 bases between them. There are 14 residues in the CDR3. CDR1 is MNHEY, CDR2 SVGAGI, per germline.

The V call is TRBV4-2, the J call TRBJ2-3; D is unclear. CDR3 length: 16 residues. Germline CDR1 is LGHNA and CDR2 is YNFKEQ. The V and J ends lost 1 base and 1 base respectively, with 12 bases between them. CDR3: CASSQVASSGTDTQYF. In DNA, the CDR3 is TGTGCCAGCAGCCAAGTAGCCTCTTCGGGCACAGATACGCAGTATTTT.

V and J are TRBV10-3 and TRBJ2-6; D is undetermined. Germline V gene data show CDR1 as ENHRY and CDR2 as SYGVKD. The CDR3 totals 14 residues. V lost 4 bases and J lost 0, with 4 bases in between. CDR3 DNA sequence: TGTGCCATCAGTGGCGGCTCTGGGGCCAACGTCCTGACTTTC. Its protein is CAISGGSGANVLTF.

This clone was seen once. The chain employs TRBV5-1 and TRBJ2-5; TRBD1 agrees at 10 bases. This CDR3 spans 14 amino acids. Per the germline V gene, CDR1 is SGHRS and CDR2 is YFSETQ. V gave up 5 bases and J gave up 13 bases; unmatched junction bases: 14. The DNA for the CDR3 is TGCGCCAGCAGTCCGGGGACAGGGGAGTCACAACGGTACTTC. It encodes CASSPGTGESQRYF.

The rearrangement links TRBV11-1 to TRBJ2-7; D gene unclear. The CDR3 spans 11 residues. In germline, CDR1 is SGHAT, CDR2 FQDESV (reference sequence). Trimming stripped 5 bases from V and 3 bases from J, with 5 bases between. CDR3 DNA sequence: TGTGCCAGCAGCCATTACTACGAGCAGTACTTC. It translates to CASSHYYEQYF.

The sample holds a few counts of this clone. The V and J genes are TRBV7-9 and TRBJ1-4; D is unclear. This CDR3 comprises 14 residues. V gave up 6 bases and J gave up 3 bases, with 11 bases separating them. Germline CDR1 reads SEHNR; CDR2 reads FQNEAQ (reference sequence). The CDR3: CASSSRAANEKLFF. CDR3 nucleotide sequence: TGTGCCAGCAGTTCCCGGGCCGCTAATGAAAAACTGTTTTTT.

The genes are TRBV5-5 and TRBJ1-4, with D possibly being TRBD1 (6 bases). The CDR3 is made up of 15 amino acids. The germline V gene encodes CDR1 SGHKS and CDR2 YYEKEE (reference sequence). V lost 1 base and J lost 11, with 18 bases in between. The CDR3 loop is CASSLLDSLSGKLFF. The CDR3 nucleotides read TGTGCCAGCAGCTTGCTGGACAGCCTGTCGGGGAAACTGTTTTTT. Supplemented by reference TRBV5-5 and TRBJ1-4, the full variable domain reads DAGVTQSPTHLIKTRGQQVTLRCSPISGHKSVSWYQQVLGQGPQFIFQYYEKEERGRGNFPDRFSARQFPNYSSELNVNALLLGDSALYLCASSLLDSLSGKLFFGSGTQLSVL.

This chain uses TRBV29-1 with TRBJ1-1, with D perhaps TRBD1 (5 bases). Germline CDR1 reads SQVTM; CDR2 reads ANQGSEA. This CDR3 has 13 residues. V was pared by 1 base and J by 4 bases, with 10 bases between. The CDR3 sequence: CSVEAGLVTEAFF. Written as DNA, the CDR3 is TGCAGCGTTGAAGCAGGGCTAGTCACTGAAGCTTTCTTT.

This rearrangement joins TRBV25-1 to TRBJ2-3; 7 bases line up with TRBD1. Losses at the gene ends were 8 bases for V and 2 bases for J; bases not matched to a gene: 13. The CDR3 extends over 16 amino acids. The V gene's germline CDR1 is MGHDK and CDR2 SYGVNS. CDR3 in amino acids: CASGTGAEGYTDTQYF. The DNA of the CDR3 is TGTGCCAGCGGCACAGGGGCCGAGGGATACACAGATACGCAGTATTTT. The full variable domain, in which reference TRBV25-1 and TRBJ2-3 provide the parts outside the CDR3, is EADIYQTPRYLVIGTGKKITLECSQTMGHDKMYWYQQDPGMELHLIHYSYGVNSTEKGDLSSESTVSRIRTEHFPLTLESARPSHTSQYLCASGTGAEGYTDTQYFGPGTRLTVL.

The chain employs TRBV4-3 and TRBJ2-1; D gene unclear. CDR1 and CDR2 (germline): LGHNA, YSLEER. The CDR3 contains 13 residues. V was pared by 0 bases and J by 9 bases, with 9 bases between. CDR3 region: CASSQESWGEQFF. CDR3 in DNA: TGCGCCAGCAGCCAAGAGTCGTGGGGTGAGCAGTTCTTC.

V usage is TRBV6-1 and J usage is TRBJ1-1; D not certain. Trimming removed 3 bases at V and 1 base at J, with 24 bases between. Germline V gene sequence: CDR1 MNHNS, CDR2 SASEGT. There are 19 residues in the CDR3. The CDR3 region is CASSDRGSRYPEKNTEAFF. CDR3 sequence (DNA): TGTGCCAGCAGTGATCGGGGTAGTCGGTACCCCGAGAAGAACACTGAAGCTTTCTTT.